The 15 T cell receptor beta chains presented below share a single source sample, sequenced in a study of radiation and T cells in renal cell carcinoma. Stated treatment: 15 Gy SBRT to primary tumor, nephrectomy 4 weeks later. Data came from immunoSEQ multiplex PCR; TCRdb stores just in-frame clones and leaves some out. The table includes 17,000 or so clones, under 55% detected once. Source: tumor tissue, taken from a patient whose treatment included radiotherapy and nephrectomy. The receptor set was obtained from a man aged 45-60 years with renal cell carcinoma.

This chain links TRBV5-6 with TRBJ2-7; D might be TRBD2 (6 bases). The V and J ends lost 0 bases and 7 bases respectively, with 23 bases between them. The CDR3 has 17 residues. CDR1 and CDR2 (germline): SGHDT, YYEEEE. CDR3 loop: CASSLEGSGLHPLEQYF. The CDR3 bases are TGTGCCAGCAGCTTGGAGGGGTCGGGACTCCACCCTCTAGAGCAGTACTTC.

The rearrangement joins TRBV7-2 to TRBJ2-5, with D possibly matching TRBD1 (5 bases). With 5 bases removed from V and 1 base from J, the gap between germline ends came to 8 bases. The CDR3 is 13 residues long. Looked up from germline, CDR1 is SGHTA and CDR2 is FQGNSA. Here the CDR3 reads CASSTGLQETQYF. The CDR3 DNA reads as TGTGCCAGCAGCACAGGTCTCCAAGAGACCCAGTACTTC. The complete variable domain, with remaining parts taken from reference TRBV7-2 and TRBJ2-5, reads GAGVSQSPSNKVTEKGKDVELRCDPISGHTALYWYRQSLGQGLEFLIYFQGNSAPDKSGLPSDRFSAERTGGSVSTLTIQRTQQEDSAVYLCASSTGLQETQYFGPGTRLLVL.

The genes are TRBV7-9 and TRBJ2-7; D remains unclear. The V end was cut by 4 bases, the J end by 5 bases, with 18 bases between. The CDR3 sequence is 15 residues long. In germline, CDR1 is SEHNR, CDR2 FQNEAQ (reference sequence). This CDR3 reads CASSSRGSLGHEQYF. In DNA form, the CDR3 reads TGTGCCAGCAGCTCCCGTGGCAGCTTGGGCCACGAGCAGTACTTC.

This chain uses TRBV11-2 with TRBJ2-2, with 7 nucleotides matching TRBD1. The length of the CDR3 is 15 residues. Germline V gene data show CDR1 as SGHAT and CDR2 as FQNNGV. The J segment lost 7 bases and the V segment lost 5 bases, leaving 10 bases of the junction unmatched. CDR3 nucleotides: TGTGCCAGCAGCAAGACAGGGTACCCCATCGGGGAGCTGTTTTTT. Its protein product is CASSKTGYPIGELFF.

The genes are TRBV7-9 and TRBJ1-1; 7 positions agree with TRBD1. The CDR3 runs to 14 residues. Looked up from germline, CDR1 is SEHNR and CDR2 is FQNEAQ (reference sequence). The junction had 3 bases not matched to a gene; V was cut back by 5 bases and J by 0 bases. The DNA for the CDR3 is TGTGCCAGCAGCGACGGACAGGTGAACACTGAAGCTTTCTTT. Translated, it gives CASSDGQVNTEAFF. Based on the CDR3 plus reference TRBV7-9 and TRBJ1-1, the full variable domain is DTGVSQNPRHKITKRGQNVTFRCDPISEHNRLYWYRQTLGQGPEFLTYFQNEAQLEKSRLLSDRFSAERPKGSFSTLEIQRTEQGDSAMYLCASSDGQVNTEAFFGQGTRLTVV.

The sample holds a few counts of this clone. CDR3 region: CASSLTAYGYTF. Here the CDR3 DNA reads TGTGCCAGCAGCTTGACAGCCTATGGCTACACCTTC. The rearrangement joins TRBV5-4 to TRBJ1-2; D is undetermined. The CDR3 runs to 12 residues. V was pared by 1 base and J by 4 bases, with 5 bases between. CDR1 and CDR2 (germline): SGHNT, YYREEE (reference sequence).

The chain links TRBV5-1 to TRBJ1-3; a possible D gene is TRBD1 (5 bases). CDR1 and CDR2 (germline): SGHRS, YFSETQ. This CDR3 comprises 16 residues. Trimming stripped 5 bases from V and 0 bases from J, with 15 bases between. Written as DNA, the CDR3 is TGCGCCAGCAGTGACAGCGGGGCCTTCTCTGGAAACACCATATATTTT. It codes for CASSDSGAFSGNTIYF.

CDR3 amino acids: CASSDSSGGADTQYF. Written as DNA, the CDR3 is TGTGCCAGCAGTGACTCTAGCGGGGGGGCAGATACGCAGTATTTT. The chain employs TRBV6-4 and TRBJ2-3, with 11 positions matching TRBD2. The CDR3 consists of 15 residues. In germline, CDR1 is MRHNA, CDR2 SNTAGT. The trim removed 0 bases at V and 4 bases at J, leaving 0 bases unmatched.

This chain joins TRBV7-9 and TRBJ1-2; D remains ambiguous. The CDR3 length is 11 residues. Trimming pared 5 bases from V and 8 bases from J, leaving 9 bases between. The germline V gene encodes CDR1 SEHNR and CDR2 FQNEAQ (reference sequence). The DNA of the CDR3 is TGTGCCAGCAGCCCCCGGGCCGGCTACACCTTC. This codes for CASSPRAGYTF.

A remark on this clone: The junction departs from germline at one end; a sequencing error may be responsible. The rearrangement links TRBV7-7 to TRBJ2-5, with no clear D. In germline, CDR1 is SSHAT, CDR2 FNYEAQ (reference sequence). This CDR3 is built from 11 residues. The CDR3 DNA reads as TGTGCTAGCAGCTACCAAGAGACCCAGTACTTC. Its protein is CASSYQETQYF.

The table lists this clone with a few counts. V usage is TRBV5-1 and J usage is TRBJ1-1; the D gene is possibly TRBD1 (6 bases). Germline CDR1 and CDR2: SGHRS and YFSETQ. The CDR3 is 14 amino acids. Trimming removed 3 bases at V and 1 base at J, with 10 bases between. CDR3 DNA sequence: TGCGCCAGCAGCTGGGACACCCCGAACACTGAAGCTTTCTTT. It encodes CASSWDTPNTEAFF.

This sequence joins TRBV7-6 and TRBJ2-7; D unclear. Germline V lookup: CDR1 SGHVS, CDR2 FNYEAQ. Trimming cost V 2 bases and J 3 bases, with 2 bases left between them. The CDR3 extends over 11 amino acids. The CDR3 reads CASSLNYEQYF. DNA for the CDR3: TGTGCCAGCAGCTTAAACTACGAGCAGTACTTC.

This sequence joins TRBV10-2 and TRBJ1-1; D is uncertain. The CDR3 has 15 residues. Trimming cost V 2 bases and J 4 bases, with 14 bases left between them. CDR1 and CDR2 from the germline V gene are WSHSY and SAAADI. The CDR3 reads CASSEGTMGGTEAFF. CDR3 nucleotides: TGCGCCAGCAGTGAGGGCACCATGGGCGGCACTGAAGCTTTCTTT.

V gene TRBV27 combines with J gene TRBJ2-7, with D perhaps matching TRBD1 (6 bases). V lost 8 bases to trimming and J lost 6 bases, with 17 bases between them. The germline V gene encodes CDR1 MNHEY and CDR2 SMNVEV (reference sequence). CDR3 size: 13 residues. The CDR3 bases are TGTGCCAGCGGCCCAGGGGCTAGGAGCGAGCAGTACTTC. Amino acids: CASGPGARSEQYF.

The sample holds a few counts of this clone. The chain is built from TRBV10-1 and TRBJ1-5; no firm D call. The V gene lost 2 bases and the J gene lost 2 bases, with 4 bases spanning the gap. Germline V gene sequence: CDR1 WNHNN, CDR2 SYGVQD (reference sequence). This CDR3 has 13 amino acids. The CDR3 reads CASSEDGNQPQHF. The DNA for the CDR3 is TGCGCCAGCAGTGAGGACGGCAATCAGCCCCAGCATTTT.